Listed here are 15 T cell receptor beta chains from one sample, sequenced in a study of blood T cell repertoires in COVID-19 (dated by TCRdb to the early 2020s). The method behind the library was the immunoSEQ multiplex PCR assay. TCRdb re-hosts the immuneACCESS table, in-frame sequences only. Its copies lack some clones; in the studies checked, an unresolved V gene accounts for under half of them, and the cause for the rest is not known. The sample table lists tens of thousands of clones, 85% to 90% of them with a count of one. 15% to 20% of the sample is held by the ten biggest clonotypes. Sequenced material: peripheral blood. Receptors were obtained from a man older than 75 with acute or convalescent COVID-19.

The rearrangement uses TRBV27 and TRBJ2-7, with 9 bases fitting TRBD1. V was clipped by 3 bases and J by 4 bases; unmatched bases: 1. The CDR3 covers 13 residues. In germline, CDR1 is MNHEY, CDR2 SMNVEV (reference sequence). The CDR3: CASSFGQGYEQYF. The DNA for the CDR3 is TGTGCCAGCAGTTTTGGACAGGGGTACGAGCAGTACTTC.

The gene calls are TRBV6-6 and TRBJ2-3; 11 bases are a match to TRBD1. V shed 7 bases, J shed 6 bases, and the junction held 6 bases outside the gene matches. The CDR3 consists of 14 residues. The germline V gene has CDR1 MNHNY and CDR2 SVGAGI (reference sequence). CDR3 loop: CASKTRTGGDTQYF. CDR3 nucleotide sequence: TGTGCCAGCAAAACCAGGACAGGGGGCGATACGCAGTATTTT.

This rearrangement joins TRBV5-1 to TRBJ1-1; D may be TRBD1 (6 bases). Germline CDR1 SGHRS, CDR2 YFSETQ. This CDR3 is built from 14 residues. The V end lost 5 bases, the J end lost 0 bases, and 11 bases lay between the germline ends. CDR3 bases: TGCGCCAGCAGTCGGCAGGGGTTGAACACTGAAGCTTTCTTT. Amino acid sequence: CASSRQGLNTEAFF.

This chain connects TRBV5-1 to TRBJ1-3; D is possibly TRBD1 (6 bases). Trimming pared 0 bases from V and 3 bases from J, leaving 13 bases between. Germline V gene sequence: CDR1 SGHRS, CDR2 YFSETQ. The CDR3 totals 16 residues. CDR3 amino acids: CASSLVQGIIGNTIYF. The CDR3 DNA follows: TGCGCCAGCAGCTTGGTTCAGGGGATAATTGGAAACACCATATATTTT.

The V and J genes are TRBV24-1 and TRBJ2-7, with D perhaps matching TRBD1 (6 bases). Germline lookup yields CDR1 KGHDR and CDR2 SFDVKD. V was cut by 0 bases and J by 2 bases, with 19 bases left in between. This CDR3 has 18 residues. CDR3 DNA: TGTGCCACCAGTGATTTGCCCGATTACAGGGAAAGAGCCTACGAGCAGTACTTC. Encoded protein: CATSDLPDYRERAYEQYF.

The V gene is TRBV2, the J gene TRBJ1-1; D uncertain. V lost 2 bases and J 0 bases, leaving 13 bases between the germline ends. The CDR3 totals 16 residues. Per the germline V gene, CDR1 is SNHLY and CDR2 is FYNNEI. Written as DNA, the CDR3 is TGTGCCAGCAGTGAATGGGCAGGCCTTTTGAACACTGAAGCTTTCTTT. Encoded protein: CASSEWAGLLNTEAFF.

This clone was seen once. The V call is TRBV5-1, the J call TRBJ1-1, with TRBD1 matching 9 bases. The CDR3 totals 16 residues. Germline assignment: CDR1 SGHRS and CDR2 YFSETQ. Trimming cost V 7 bases and J 1 base; bases outside gene matches: 11. CDR3 protein: CASGETGGVRNTEAFF. In DNA form, the CDR3 reads TGCGCCAGCGGAGAGACAGGGGGGGTGAGGAACACTGAAGCTTTCTTT. The complete variable domain, with remaining parts taken from reference TRBV5-1 and TRBJ1-1, reads KAGVTQTPRYLIKTRGQQVTLSCSPISGHRSVSWYQQTPGQGLQFLFEYFSETQRNKGNFPGRFSGRQFSNSRSEMNVSTLELGDSALYLCASGETGGVRNTEAFFGQGTRLTVV.

This clone is a singleton in its sample. CDR3 loop: CASSLRQSSYNSPLHF. The CDR3 nucleotides are TGTGCCAGCAGTCTTCGACAGAGCTCCTATAATTCACCCCTCCACTTT. The chain employs TRBV2 and TRBJ1-6, with D possibly being TRBD1 (5 bases). CDR1 and CDR2 (germline): SNHLY, FYNNEI. The CDR3 covers 16 residues. V gave up 5 bases and J gave up 0 bases, with 11 bases separating them.

This chain links TRBV7-3 with TRBJ2-1, with 10 bases matching TRBD2. Trimming cost V 5 bases and J 7 bases; bases outside gene matches: 8. CDR1 and CDR2 from the germline V gene are SGHTA and FQGTGA. The length of the CDR3 is 15 residues. CDR3 sequence: CASSPSGGAQNEQFF. CDR3 sequence (DNA): TGTGCCAGCAGCCCGAGCGGGGGGGCCCAGAATGAGCAGTTCTTC.

This chain links TRBV6-1 with TRBJ1-3, with D unresolved. The CDR3 loop spans 16 amino acids. CDR1 and CDR2 from the germline V gene are MNHNS and SASEGT. V shed 4 bases and J shed 1 base, with 14 bases lying between them. DNA of the CDR3: TGTGCCAGCAGTGTGTCGACCCCCGGGTCTGGAAACACCATATATTTT. Amino acids: CASSVSTPGSGNTIYF.

The V and J genes are TRBV30 and TRBJ2-3; weak D call: TRBD1 (5 bases). V dropped 0 bases and J dropped 10 bases, with 8 bases sitting between them. There are 11 residues in the CDR3. Germline CDR1 and CDR2: GTSNPN and SVGIG (reference sequence). The CDR3 bases are TGTGCCTGGAGTGTGGGGCAAGCGCAGTATTTT. Its protein is CAWSVGQAQYF.

This clone was observed a single time. The chain combines TRBV6-5 with TRBJ1-2, with TRBD1 as a possible D gene (5 bases). The germline V gene has CDR1 MNHEY and CDR2 SVGAGI. This CDR3 comprises 15 residues. V was trimmed by 4 bases and J by 3 bases, leaving 15 bases between them. CDR3 in DNA: TGTGCCAGCAGTTCCAACCGGGGGGGGTACTATGGCTACACCTTC. Translation: CASSSNRGGYYGYTF.

The rearrangement links TRBV5-1 to TRBJ2-5, with D perhaps matching TRBD2 (6 bases). Germline-derived CDR1 and CDR2 are SGHRS and YFSETQ. The V and J ends lost 2 bases and 3 bases respectively, with 14 bases between them. This CDR3 spans 15 amino acids. CDR3 loop: CASSFSGSGEETQYF. CDR3 in DNA: TGCGCCAGCAGCTTTTCGGGGTCGGGGGAAGAGACCCAGTACTTC.

The chain employs TRBV5-4 and TRBJ2-7; 12 bases map to TRBD1. In germline, CDR1 is SGHNT, CDR2 YYREEE (reference sequence). The CDR3 has 15 amino acids. The ends lost 4 bases at V and 0 bases at J; junction bases unmatched: 2. This CDR3 is CASSRDRGPSYEQYF. CDR3 DNA: TGTGCCAGCAGCAGGGACAGGGGGCCCTCCTACGAGCAGTACTTC. Supplemented by reference TRBV5-4 and TRBJ2-7, the full variable domain reads ETGVTQSPTHLIKTRGQQVTLRCSSQSGHNTVSWYQQALGQGPQFIFQYYREEENGRGNFPPRFSGLQFPNYSSELNVNALELDDSALYLCASSRDRGPSYEQYFGPGTRLTVT.

CDR3 sequence (DNA): TGTGCCAGTAGCAGACAAACTCCGAACACTGAAGCTTTCTTT. It codes for CASSRQTPNTEAFF. The V gene is TRBV19, the J gene TRBJ1-1, with D hard to call. CDR3 length equals 14 residues. Germline V gene lookup returns CDR1 LNHDA and CDR2 SQIVND (reference sequence). V lost 6 bases to trimming and J lost 1 base, with 12 bases between them. Variable domain in full (rest from reference TRBV19 and TRBJ1-1): DGGITQSPKYLFRKEGQNVTLSCEQNLNHDAMYWYRQDPGQGLRLIYYSQIVNDFQKGDIAEGYSVSREKKESFPLTVTSAQKNPTAFYLCASSRQTPNTEAFFGQGTRLTVV.